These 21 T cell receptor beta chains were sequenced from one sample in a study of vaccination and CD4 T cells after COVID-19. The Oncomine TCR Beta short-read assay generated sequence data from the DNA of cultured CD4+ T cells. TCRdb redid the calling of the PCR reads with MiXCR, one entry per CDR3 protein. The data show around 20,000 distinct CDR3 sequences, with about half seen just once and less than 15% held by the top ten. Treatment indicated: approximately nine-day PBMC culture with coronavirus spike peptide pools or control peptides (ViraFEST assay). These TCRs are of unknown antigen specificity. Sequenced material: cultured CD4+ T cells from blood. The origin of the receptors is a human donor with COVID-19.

CDR3 sequence reads: CASSAVGPSTDTQYF. The DNA of the CDR3 is TGTGCCAGCAGTGCGGTGGGCCCTAGCACAGATACGCAGTATTTT. The chain links TRBV6-1 to TRBJ2-3; no definite D call. The CDR3 has 15 amino acids. Trimming cost V 4 bases and J 0 bases, with 11 bases left between them. Germline loops: CDR1 MNHNS, CDR2 SASEGT.

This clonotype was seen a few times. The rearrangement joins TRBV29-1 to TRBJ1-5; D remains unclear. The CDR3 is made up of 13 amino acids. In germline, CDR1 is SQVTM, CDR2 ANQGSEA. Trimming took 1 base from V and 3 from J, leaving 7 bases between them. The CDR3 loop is CSVEGEHNQPQHF. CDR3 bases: TGCAGCGTTGAAGGGGAGCACAATCAGCCCCAGCATTTT. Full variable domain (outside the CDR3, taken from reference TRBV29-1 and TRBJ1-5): SAVISQKPSRDICQRGTSLTIQCQVDSQVTMMFWYRQQPGQSLTLIATANQGSEATYESGFVIDKFPISRPNLTFSTLTVSNMSPEDSSIYLCSVEGEHNQPQHFGDGTRLSIL.

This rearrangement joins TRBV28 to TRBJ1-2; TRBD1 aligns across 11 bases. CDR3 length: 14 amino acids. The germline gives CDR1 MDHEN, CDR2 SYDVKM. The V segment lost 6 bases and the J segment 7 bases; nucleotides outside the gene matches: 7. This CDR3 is CASRTSGTGGGYTF. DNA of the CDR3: TGTGCCAGCAGAACCTCCGGGACAGGGGGTGGCTACACCTTC.

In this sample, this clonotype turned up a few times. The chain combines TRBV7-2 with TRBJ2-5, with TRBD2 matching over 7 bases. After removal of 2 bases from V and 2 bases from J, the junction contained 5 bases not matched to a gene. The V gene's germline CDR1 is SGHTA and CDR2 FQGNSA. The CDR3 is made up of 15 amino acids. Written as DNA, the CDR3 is TGTGCCAGCAGCTTAAGGCGGGGGAGTCAAGAGACCCAGTACTTC. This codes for CASSLRRGSQETQYF.

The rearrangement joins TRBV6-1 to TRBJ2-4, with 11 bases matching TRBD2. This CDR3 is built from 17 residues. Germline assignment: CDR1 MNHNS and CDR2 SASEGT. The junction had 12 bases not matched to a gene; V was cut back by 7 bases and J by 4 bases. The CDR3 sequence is CASTNRLAGGQKNIQYF. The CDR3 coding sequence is TGTGCCAGCACCAACCGTCTAGCGGGGGGCCAAAAAAACATTCAGTACTTC.

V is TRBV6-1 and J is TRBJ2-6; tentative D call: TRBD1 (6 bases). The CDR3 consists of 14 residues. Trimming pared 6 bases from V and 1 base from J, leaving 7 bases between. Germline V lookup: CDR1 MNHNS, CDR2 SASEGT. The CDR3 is CASRRGSGANVLTF. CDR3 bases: TGTGCCAGCAGGAGGGGGTCTGGGGCCAACGTCCTGACTTTC.

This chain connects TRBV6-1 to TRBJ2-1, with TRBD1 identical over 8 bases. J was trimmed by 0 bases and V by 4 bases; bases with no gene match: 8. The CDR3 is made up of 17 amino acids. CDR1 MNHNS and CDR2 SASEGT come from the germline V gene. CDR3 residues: CASSGVTGGSSYNEQFF. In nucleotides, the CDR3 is TGTGCCAGCAGTGGCGTAACAGGGGGAAGCTCCTACAATGAGCAGTTCTTC.

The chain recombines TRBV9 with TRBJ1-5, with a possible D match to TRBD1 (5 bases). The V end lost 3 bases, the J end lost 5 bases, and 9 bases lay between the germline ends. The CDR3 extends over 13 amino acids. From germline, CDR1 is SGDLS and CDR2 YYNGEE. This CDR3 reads CASSGGDYQPQHF. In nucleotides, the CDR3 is TGTGCCAGCAGCGGCGGGGACTATCAGCCCCAGCATTTT.

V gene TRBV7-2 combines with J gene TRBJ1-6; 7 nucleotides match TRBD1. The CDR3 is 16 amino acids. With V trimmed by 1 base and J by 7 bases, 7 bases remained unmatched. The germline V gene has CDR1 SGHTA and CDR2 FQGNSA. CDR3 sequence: CASSLGSGTANSPLHF. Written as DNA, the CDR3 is TGTGCCAGCAGCTTAGGGTCCGGGACAGCAAATTCACCCCTCCACTTT.

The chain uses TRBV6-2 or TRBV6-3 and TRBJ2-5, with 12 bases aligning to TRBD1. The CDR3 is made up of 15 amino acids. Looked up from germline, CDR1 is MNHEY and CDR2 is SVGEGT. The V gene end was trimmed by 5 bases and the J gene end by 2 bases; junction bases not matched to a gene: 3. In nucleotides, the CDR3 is TGTGCCAGCAGTGGGACAGGGGGCCTTCAAGAGACCCAGTACTTC. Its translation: CASSGTGGLQETQYF.

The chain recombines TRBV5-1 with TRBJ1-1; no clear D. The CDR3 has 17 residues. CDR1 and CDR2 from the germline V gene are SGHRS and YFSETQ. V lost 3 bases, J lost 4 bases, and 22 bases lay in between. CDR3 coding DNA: TGCGCCAGCAGCTCTGATCCCCTCTCGAGGCCCTCCACTGAAGCTTTCTTT. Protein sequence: CASSSDPLSRPSTEAFF.

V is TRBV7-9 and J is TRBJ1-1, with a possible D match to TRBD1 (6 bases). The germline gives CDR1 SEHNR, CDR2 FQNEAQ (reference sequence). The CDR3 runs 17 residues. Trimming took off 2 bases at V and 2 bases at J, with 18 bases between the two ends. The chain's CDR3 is CASSLRGQKHLNTEAFF. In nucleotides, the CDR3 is TGTGCCAGCAGCTTAAGAGGACAGAAACATCTTAACACTGAAGCTTTCTTT.

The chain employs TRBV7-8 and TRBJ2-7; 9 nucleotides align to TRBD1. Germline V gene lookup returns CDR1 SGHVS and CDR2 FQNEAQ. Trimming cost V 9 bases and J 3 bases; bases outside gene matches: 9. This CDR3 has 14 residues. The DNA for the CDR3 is TGTGCCAGTTCCTGGGGGGACAGGGTCTACGAGCAGTACTTC. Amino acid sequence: CASSWGDRVYEQYF.

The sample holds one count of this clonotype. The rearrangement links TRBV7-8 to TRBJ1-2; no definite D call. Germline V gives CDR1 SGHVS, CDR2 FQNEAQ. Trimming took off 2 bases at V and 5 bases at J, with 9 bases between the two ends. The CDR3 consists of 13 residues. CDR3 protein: CASSLLLGYGYTF. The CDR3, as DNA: TGTGCCAGCAGCTTATTATTGGGTTATGGCTACACCTTC.

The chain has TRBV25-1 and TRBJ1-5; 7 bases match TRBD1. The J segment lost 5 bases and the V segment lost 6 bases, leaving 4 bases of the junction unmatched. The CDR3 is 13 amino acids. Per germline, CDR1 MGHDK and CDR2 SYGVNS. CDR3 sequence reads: CASRGGGDQPQHF. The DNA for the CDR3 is TGTGCCAGCAGGGGAGGGGGCGATCAGCCCCAGCATTTT.

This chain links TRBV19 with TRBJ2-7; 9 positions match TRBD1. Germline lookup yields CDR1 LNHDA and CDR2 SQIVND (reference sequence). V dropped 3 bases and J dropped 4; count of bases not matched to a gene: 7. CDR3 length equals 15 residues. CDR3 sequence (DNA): TGTGCCAGTAGTATTAGTAGGACAGGGGTATACGAGCAGTACTTC. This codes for CASSISRTGVYEQYF.

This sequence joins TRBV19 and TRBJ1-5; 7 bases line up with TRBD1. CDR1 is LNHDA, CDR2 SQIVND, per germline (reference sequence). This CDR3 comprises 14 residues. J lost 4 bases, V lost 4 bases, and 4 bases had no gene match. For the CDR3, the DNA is TGTGCCAGTAGTACGACAGGGACGAATCAGCCCCAGCATTTT. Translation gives CASSTTGTNQPQHF.

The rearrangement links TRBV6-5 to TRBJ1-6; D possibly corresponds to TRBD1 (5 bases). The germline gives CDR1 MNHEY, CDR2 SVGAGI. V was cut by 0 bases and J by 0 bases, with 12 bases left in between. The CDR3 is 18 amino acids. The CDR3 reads CASSYSGGVGSYNSPLHF. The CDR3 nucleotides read TGTGCCAGCAGTTACTCGGGGGGGGTCGGCTCCTATAATTCACCCCTCCACTTT.

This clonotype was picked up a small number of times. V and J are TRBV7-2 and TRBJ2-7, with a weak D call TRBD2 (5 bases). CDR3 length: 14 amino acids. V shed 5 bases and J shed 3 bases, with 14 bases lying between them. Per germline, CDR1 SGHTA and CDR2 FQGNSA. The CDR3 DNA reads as TGTGCCAGCAGCCCCCCGACTACCCGCTACGAGCAGTACTTC. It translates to CASSPPTTRYEQYF.

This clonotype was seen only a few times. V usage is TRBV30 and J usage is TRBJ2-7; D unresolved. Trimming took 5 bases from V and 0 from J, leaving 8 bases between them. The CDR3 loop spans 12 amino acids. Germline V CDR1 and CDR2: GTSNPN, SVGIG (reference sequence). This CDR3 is CAWSLSSYEQYF. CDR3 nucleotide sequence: TGTGCCTGGTCACTTAGCTCCTACGAGCAGTACTTC.

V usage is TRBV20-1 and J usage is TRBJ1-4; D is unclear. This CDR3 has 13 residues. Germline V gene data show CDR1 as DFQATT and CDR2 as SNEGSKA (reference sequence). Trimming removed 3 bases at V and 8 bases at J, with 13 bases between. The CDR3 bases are TGCAGTGCTAGGCCAGGCGTATGGGAAAAACTGTTTTTT. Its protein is CSARPGVWEKLFF.